One sample yielded the 31 T cell receptor beta chains listed below, sequenced in a study of shared clonotypes between healthy human individuals (dated by TCRdb to 2019 to 2021). Library prep was done by the immunoSEQ multiplex PCR assay. TCRdb retrieved this table from immuneACCESS and kept in-frame rearrangements only. Not all clones are present; in checked studies, unresolved V genes account for under half, and no reason is known for the remainder. Across this sample there are around 2.5 million clones, with 90% to 95% seen only once. Clones ranked in the top ten supply approximately 0.37% of the sample. Sample: naive CD4+ T cells from PBMCs. Read against the paper, the sample's cell subset or site label means: CD45RA+ positively selected. These receptors all come from a man aged 18 to 29 in good health. Some clones in this sample may be carry-over from other donors' samples.

This chain uses TRBV15 with TRBJ2-5, with D perhaps TRBD1 or TRBD2 (5 bases each). CDR1 and CDR2 from the germline V gene are LNHNV and YYDKDF (reference sequence). The germline V and J ends were trimmed by 0 bases and 3 bases, with 11 bases remaining between them. This CDR3 has 15 amino acids. CDR3 amino acids: CATSRDLRGEETQYF. In nucleotides, the CDR3 is TGTGCCACCAGCAGAGATTTGAGGGGAGAAGAGACCCAGTACTTC.

CDR3 sequence reads: CASSYETSRYYEQYF. The DNA of the CDR3 is TGTGCCAGCAGTTACGAGACTAGCCGGTACTACGAGCAGTACTTC. The V call is TRBV6-6, the J call TRBJ2-7; 7 bases align to TRBD2. Looked up from germline, CDR1 is MNHNY and CDR2 is SVGAGI (reference sequence). The CDR3 length is 15 residues. The V segment lost 2 bases and the J segment 3 bases; nucleotides outside the gene matches: 7.

V gene TRBV7-2 combines with J gene TRBJ2-7; D not resolved. The CDR3 totals 14 residues. V gave up 0 bases and J gave up 2 bases, with 8 bases separating them. Germline V lookup: CDR1 SGHTA, CDR2 FQGNSA. Here the CDR3 reads CASSLAPTTYEQYF. As DNA, the CDR3 is TGTGCCAGCAGCTTAGCCCCCACGACCTACGAGCAGTACTTC.

This clone appeared once. The J gene is TRBJ2-5, the V gene TRBV18, with D unresolved. V lost 1 base and J lost 1, with 10 bases in between. Germline V gene lookup returns CDR1 KGHSH and CDR2 LQKENI. CDR3 length: 15 residues. The CDR3 loop is CASSPQRAIQETQYF. In nucleotides, the CDR3 is TGTGCCAGCTCACCACAGAGAGCCATCCAAGAGACCCAGTACTTC. Complete variable domain (other parts from reference TRBV18 and TRBJ2-5): NAGVMQNPRHLVRRRGQEARLRCSPMKGHSHVYWYRQLPEEGLKFMVYLQKENIIDESGMPKERFSAEFPKEGPSILRIQQVVRGDSAAYFCASSPQRAIQETQYFGPGTRLLVL.

The rearrangement joins TRBV19 to TRBJ1-2, with TRBD1 matching 7 bases. The CDR3 is 13 amino acids. Trimming removed 6 bases from V and 8 bases from J; junction bases left unmatched: 9. The germline V gene encodes CDR1 LNHDA and CDR2 SQIVND (reference sequence). The DNA of the CDR3 is TGTGCCAGTAGGTATGCGGGACAGCCGGGCTACACCTTC. It is translated as CASRYAGQPGYTF.

The genes are TRBV2 and TRBJ2-7; 9 bases are a match to TRBD2. CDR1 is SNHLY, CDR2 FYNNEI, per germline. V dropped 0 bases and J dropped 4; count of bases not matched to a gene: 4. The CDR3 loop spans 15 amino acids. CDR3 DNA sequence: TGTGCCAGCAGTGAAGCTGAGACTAGCGGTTACGAGCAGTACTTC. It specifies CASSEAETSGYEQYF.

The chain employs TRBV5-4 and TRBJ2-2; D may correspond to TRBD1 or TRBD2 (5 bases each). Trimming removed 3 bases at V and 1 base at J, with 10 bases between. CDR1 is SGHNT and CDR2 is YYREEE in the germline V gene (reference sequence). The CDR3 is made up of 15 amino acids. The CDR3 DNA follows: TGTGCCAGCAGCTCAAGGGACCAGAACACCGGGGAGCTGTTTTTT. Translation gives CASSSRDQNTGELFF.

This chain joins TRBV18 and TRBJ2-5, with 7 bases that match TRBD1. CDR1 is KGHSH and CDR2 is LQKENI in the germline V gene. Trimming took 5 bases from V and 4 from J; bases not matched to a gene: 10. The CDR3 is 15 residues long. CDR3 sequence: CASSSGQPLVETQYF. For the CDR3, the DNA is TGTGCCAGCTCATCGGGACAGCCGTTGGTAGAGACCCAGTACTTC.

This sequence joins TRBV7-2 and TRBJ1-1; D remains unclear. The CDR3 has 13 amino acids. Germline-derived CDR1 and CDR2 are SGHTA and FQGNSA. With 5 bases removed from V and 3 bases from J, the gap between germline ends came to 10 bases. CDR3 sequence reads: CASSTHRDTEAFF. CDR3 sequence (DNA): TGTGCCAGCAGCACTCACCGGGACACTGAAGCTTTCTTT.

In its sample, this clone was seen once. The sample has other DNA sequences that encode this CDR3 too. This chain joins TRBV5-4 and TRBJ2-3; a weak D match, TRBD2 (5 bases). V was pared by 1 base and J by 2 bases, with 8 bases between. Per germline, CDR1 SGHNT and CDR2 YYREEE (reference sequence). This CDR3 has 14 residues. This CDR3 is CASSLSGFTDTQYF. Written as DNA, the CDR3 is TGTGCCAGCAGCTTGAGCGGATTCACAGATACGCAGTATTTT.

The chain recombines TRBV9 with TRBJ2-5; D remains ambiguous. V was cut by 4 bases and J by 0 bases, with 13 bases left in between. The CDR3 has 15 amino acids. Germline V gene data show CDR1 as SGDLS and CDR2 as YYNGEE. The CDR3 region is CASSFLPADQETQYF. The CDR3, as DNA: TGTGCCAGCAGCTTCCTCCCGGCAGACCAAGAGACCCAGTACTTC.

The chain combines TRBV9 with TRBJ2-1; D tentatively reads TRBD1 or TRBD2 (5 bases each). The V and J ends lost 0 bases and 12 bases respectively, with 16 bases between them. Looked up from germline, CDR1 is SGDLS and CDR2 is YYNGEE. This CDR3 spans 14 amino acids. CDR3 nucleotides: TGTGCCAGCAGCGTAGAGACCTCTTTGGGGGTGCAGTTCTTC. It codes for CASSVETSLGVQFF.

This clone was observed a single time. The sample holds other DNA sequences that translate to the same CDR3. V and J are TRBV4-3 and TRBJ1-5; D not certain. Germline V CDR1 and CDR2: LGHNA, YSLEER. This CDR3 spans 13 amino acids. Trimming shortened V by 0 bases and J by 7 bases, and 7 bases separated the two germline ends. CDR3 nucleotide sequence: TGCGCCAGCAGCCAAGATCTTGACCAGCCCCAGCATTTT. Translated: CASSQDLDQPQHF.

The chain carries TRBV6-1 and TRBJ2-5, with 9 bases lining up with TRBD1. Per germline, CDR1 MNHNS and CDR2 SASEGT. The CDR3 contains 14 residues. V dropped 8 bases and J dropped 4; count of bases not matched to a gene: 8. This chain's CDR3 is CASRTGGSRETQYF. CDR3 DNA: TGTGCCAGCCGTACAGGGGGCTCCAGAGAGACCCAGTACTTC.

The V call is TRBV6-1, the J call TRBJ2-7; D may be TRBD1 (6 bases). This CDR3 comprises 14 residues. Germline CDR1 MNHNS, CDR2 SASEGT. Trimming took off 7 bases at V and 1 base at J, with 14 bases between the two ends. CDR3 nucleotides: TGTGCCAGCACCAAGGACAGAAATTCCTACGAGCAGTACTTC. Its translation is CASTKDRNSYEQYF.

The chain combines TRBV7-2 with TRBJ2-1, with 11 positions matching TRBD1. With V trimmed by 5 bases and J by 5 bases, 5 bases remained unmatched. The germline V gene has CDR1 SGHTA and CDR2 FQGNSA. The CDR3 has 15 amino acids. CDR3 coding DNA: TGTGCCAGCAGCACGGGACAGGGGGGAAACAATGAGCAGTTCTTC. It specifies CASSTGQGGNNEQFF.

For the CDR3, the DNA is TGTGCCAGCAGCTTTTATTCCCCTCGGGCTGTAGAGCAGTACTTC. Translating gives CASSFYSPRAVEQYF. The chain carries TRBV21-1 and TRBJ2-7. TRBV21-1 counts as a pseudogene. This CDR3 contains 15 residues.

V is TRBV5-6 and J is TRBJ1-1; 8 bases line up with TRBD1. The germline V gene has CDR1 SGHDT and CDR2 YYEEEE. The CDR3 contains 16 residues. Unmatched junction bases numbered 7, after V lost 1 base and J lost 2 bases. The CDR3 DNA reads TGTGCCAGCAGCTTGACAGGGGGGCGGGGTAACACTGAAGCTTTCTTT. Translating gives CASSLTGGRGNTEAFF.

Comments on this clone: Germline is not matched at one junction end, which may reflect a read error. This chain joins TRBV28 and TRBJ2-7; TRBD1 aligns across 10 bases. From germline, CDR1 is MDHEN and CDR2 SYDVKM. The CDR3 length is 12 residues. The CDR3 loop reads CASSPGTGVAGF. In DNA, the CDR3 is TGTGCCAGCAGCCCCGGGACAGGGGTAGCGGGATTC.

The chain recombines TRBV7-3 with TRBJ2-7; D is perhaps TRBD1 (6 bases). Germline lookup yields CDR1 SGHTA and CDR2 FQGTGA. CDR3 size: 16 residues. Deletions cut 5 bases from V and 3 bases from J, with 20 bases between. The CDR3 region is CASSRRGGPGFYEQYF. CDR3 nucleotides: TGTGCCAGCAGCCGCCGTGGGGGCCCGGGGTTCTACGAGCAGTACTTC.

This rearrangement joins TRBV19 to TRBJ1-5; D call uncertain. V was trimmed by 2 bases and J by 7 bases, leaving 12 bases between them. CDR1 and CDR2 from the germline V gene are LNHDA and SQIVND (reference sequence). The CDR3 has 14 amino acids. Here the CDR3 DNA reads TGTGCCAGTAGTATACTATCGGGAACCCAGCCCCAGCATTTT. This gives the protein CASSILSGTQPQHF.

The gene calls are TRBV11-3 and TRBJ2-7; 7 bases match TRBD1. This CDR3 contains 13 residues. Germline values: CDR1 SGHNT, CDR2 YENEEA. The trim removed 6 bases at V and 2 bases at J, leaving 4 bases unmatched. CDR3 amino acids: CASRFQGAYEQYF. As DNA, the CDR3 is TGTGCCAGCAGGTTCCAGGGGGCCTACGAGCAGTACTTC.

This chain connects TRBV19 to TRBJ1-1; the match to TRBD1 covers 9 bases. J gave up 3 bases and V 3 bases, and 2 bases lay outside the gene matches. The CDR3 spans 14 residues. The germline gives CDR1 LNHDA, CDR2 SQIVND (reference sequence). Here the CDR3 reads CASSIGQGYTEAFF. The CDR3, as DNA: TGTGCCAGTAGTATCGGACAGGGGTACACTGAAGCTTTCTTT.

The V call is TRBV7-3, the J call TRBJ2-7; D might be TRBD1 or TRBD2, each matching 5 bases. The CDR3 length is 15 residues. CDR1 is SGHTA, CDR2 FQGTGA, per germline. V lost 2 bases to trimming and J lost 7 bases, with 18 bases between them. The CDR3 here is CASSLLGRAQGEQYF. CDR3 DNA sequence: TGTGCCAGCAGCTTATTGGGACGCGCTCAGGGAGAGCAGTACTTC.

The chain is built from TRBV19 and TRBJ1-2; D may be TRBD1 (5 bases). This CDR3 is 15 amino acids long. The V end was cut by 7 bases, the J end by 1 base, with 16 bases between. Germline CDR1 and CDR2: LNHDA and SQIVND (reference sequence). DNA for the CDR3: TGTGCCAGTACCTCCCTGGGGGGGATTAACTATGGCTACACCTTC. Amino acid sequence: CASTSLGGINYGYTF.

This chain joins TRBV10-3 and TRBJ2-7, with D possibly being TRBD2 (6 bases). Germline values: CDR1 ENHRY, CDR2 SYGVKD. Between the trimmed V and J ends, which lost 6 bases and 1 base, there was a span of 13 bases. The CDR3 sequence is 14 residues long. CDR3 in amino acids: CAIREGRWSYEQYF. DNA of the CDR3: TGTGCCATCAGGGAGGGGAGATGGTCCTACGAGCAGTACTTC.

The chain joins TRBV9 to TRBJ2-7; D may be TRBD1 or TRBD2 (7 bases each). The CDR3 runs to 16 residues. CDR1 and CDR2 (germline): SGDLS, YYNGEE. Trimming shortened V by 0 bases and J by 0 bases, and 13 bases separated the two germline ends. The CDR3 here is CASSVAGGQDSYEQYF. CDR3 nucleotide sequence: TGTGCCAGCAGCGTAGCGGGAGGACAGGACTCCTACGAGCAGTACTTC.

This clone has more than one count but fewer than ten. V usage is TRBV5-4 and J usage is TRBJ1-1; D not resolved. V was trimmed by 1 base and J by 4 bases, leaving 8 bases between them. Per the germline V gene, CDR1 is SGHNT and CDR2 is YYREEE (reference sequence). This CDR3 has 13 residues. The CDR3 is CASSLTWSTEAFF. CDR3 DNA sequence: TGTGCCAGCAGCTTGACATGGAGCACTGAAGCTTTCTTT.

For this clone: Other DNA sequences in this specimen translate into the identical CDR3. The V gene is TRBV4-3, the J gene TRBJ1-3; D unresolved. The CDR3 consists of 13 residues. Germline V gives CDR1 LGHNA, CDR2 YSLEER. The germline V and J ends were trimmed by 0 bases and 4 bases, with 4 bases remaining between them. CDR3 nucleotides: TGCGCCAGCAGCCAAGAGTCGGGAAACACCATATATTTT. As protein: CASSQESGNTIYF.

As DNA, the CDR3 is TGTGCCAGTAGTATAGAGTTGACGGCCCAGCAGTTCTTC. Encoded protein: CASSIELTAQQFF. The V gene is TRBV19, the J gene TRBJ2-1; D uncertain. V was trimmed by 0 bases and J by 11 bases, leaving 11 bases between them. This CDR3 comprises 13 residues. CDR1 is LNHDA, CDR2 SQIVND, per germline (reference sequence).

The chain is built from TRBV7-9 and TRBJ2-1; TRBD2 matches 13 bases. Germline-derived CDR1 and CDR2 are SEHNR and FQNEAQ (reference sequence). The CDR3 covers 17 residues. The V segment lost 1 base and the J segment 4 bases; nucleotides outside the gene matches: 4. CDR3 in DNA: TGTGCCAGCAGCTTAGGGGGGACTAGCGGGAATTACAATGAGCAGTTCTTC. Residues: CASSLGGTSGNYNEQFF. The entire variable domain, with the rest obtained from reference TRBV7-9 and TRBJ2-1, is as follows: DTGVSQNPRHKITKRGQNVTFRCDPISEHNRLYWYRQTLGQGPEFLTYFQNEAQLEKSRLLSDRFSAERPKGSFSTLEIQRTEQGDSAMYLCASSLGGTSGNYNEQFFGPGTRLTVL.